This T cell receptor beta chain derives from a study of graft-versus-host responses after intestinal transplantation. This clone showed up just once. Its antigen is unidentified. The table came from immunoSEQ multiplex PCR; TCRdb's copy has only in-frame clones and leaves some out. The data show over 100,000 clones, with 85% to 95% seen just once and approximately 0.22% held by the top ten. The CDR3 is 14 residues long. V shed 1 base and J shed 3 bases, with 8 bases lying between them. CDR1 LNHDA and CDR2 SQIVND come from the germline V gene (reference sequence). The origin of this receptor is a human donor who was the organ donor for an intestinal transplant. The sequencing here drew on unstimulated CD4+ T cells sorted from spleen or lymph node cells, taken before transplant. The chain joins TRBV19 to TRBJ2-3, with a weak D call TRBD2 (6 bases). CDR3 sequence: CASSIGAGTDTQYF. In nucleotides, the CDR3 is TGTGCCAGTAGTATAGGCGCGGGAACAGATACGCAGTATTTT.